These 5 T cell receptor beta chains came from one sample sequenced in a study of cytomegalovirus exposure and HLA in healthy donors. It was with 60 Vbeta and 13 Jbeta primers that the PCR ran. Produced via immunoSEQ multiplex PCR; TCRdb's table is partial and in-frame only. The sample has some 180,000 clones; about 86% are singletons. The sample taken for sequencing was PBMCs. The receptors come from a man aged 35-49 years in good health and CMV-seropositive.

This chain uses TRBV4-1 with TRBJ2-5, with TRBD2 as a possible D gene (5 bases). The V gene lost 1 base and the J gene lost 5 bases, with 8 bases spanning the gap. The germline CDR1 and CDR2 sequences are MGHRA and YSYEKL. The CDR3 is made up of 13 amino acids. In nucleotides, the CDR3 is TGCGCCAGCAGCCAAGCGGGGTCGGAGACCCAGTACTTC. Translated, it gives CASSQAGSETQYF.

The CDR3 DNA follows: TGCGCCAGCAGCCAAGATCAAACGGCGTTGGGGCTAGATATCTATGAGCAGTTCTTC. Protein: CASSQDQTALGLDIYEQFF. The rearrangement uses TRBV4-3 and TRBJ2-1, with D perhaps TRBD1 (5 bases). V was clipped by 0 bases and J by 8 bases, with 26 bases between them. The CDR3 has 19 amino acids. Germline loops: CDR1 LGHNA, CDR2 YSLEER.

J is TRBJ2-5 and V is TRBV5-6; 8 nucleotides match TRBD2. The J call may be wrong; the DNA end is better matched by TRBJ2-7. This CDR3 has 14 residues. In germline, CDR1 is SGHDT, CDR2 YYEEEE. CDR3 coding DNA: TGTGCCAGCAGCTTGGTAGCGGGACCCGACGAGCAGTACTTC. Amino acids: CASSLVAGPDEQYF.

The chain's CDR3 is CASSLEWRGTEAFF. In nucleotides, the CDR3 is TGTGCCAGCAGCTTGGAGTGGAGAGGGACTGAAGCTTTCTTT. The chain employs TRBV5-8 and TRBJ1-1; D is unresolved. The CDR3 has 14 residues. Trimming left V 0 bases short and J 5 bases short, with 11 bases between. The V gene's germline CDR1 is SGHTS and CDR2 YDEGEE.

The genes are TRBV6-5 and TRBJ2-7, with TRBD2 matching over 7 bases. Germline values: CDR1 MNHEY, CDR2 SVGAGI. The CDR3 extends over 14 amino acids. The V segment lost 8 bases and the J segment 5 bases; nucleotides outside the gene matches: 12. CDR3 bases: TGTGCCAGCGGGGGAGGGACCGCGTTACACGAGCAGTACTTC. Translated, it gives CASGGGTALHEQYF.